A single sample gave rise to the 31 T cell receptor beta chains below, sequenced in a study of graft-versus-host responses after intestinal transplantation. Clones were read by immunoSEQ multiplex PCR, and TCRdb kept only the in-frame ones, dropping some. The repertoire includes 90,000 to 150,000 clones, approximately 95% of them detected once, and roughly 3.5% sits in the top ten. Antigens for these TCRs are unknown. The sequenced sample was unstimulated CD8+ T cells sorted from spleen or lymph node cells, obtained before intestinal transplant. These receptors were collected from a human donor who received an intestinal transplant.

The chain couples TRBV7-8 to TRBJ1-5, with D maybe TRBD1 (5 bases). CDR3 length equals 15 residues. Germline CDR1 and CDR2: SGHVS and FQNEAQ. Trimming removed 1 base at V and 2 bases at J, with 9 bases between. The CDR3 is CASSLEVGGNQPQHF. In nucleotides, the CDR3 is TGTGCCAGCAGCTTAGAGGTAGGGGGCAATCAGCCCCAGCATTTT. Based on the CDR3 plus reference TRBV7-8 and TRBJ1-5, the full variable domain is GAGVSQSPRYKVAKRGQDVALRCDPISGHVSLFWYQQALGQGPEFLTYFQNEAQLDKSGLPSDRFFAERPEGSVSTLKIQRTQQEDSAVYLCASSLEVGGNQPQHFGDGTRLSIL.

The rearrangement uses TRBV9 and TRBJ2-3, with D perhaps TRBD1 or TRBD2 (6 bases each). This CDR3 comprises 15 residues. Germline V gives CDR1 SGDLS, CDR2 YYNGEE. Trimming cost V 0 bases and J 1 base, with 9 bases left between them. The CDR3 protein is CASSVGGAGTDTQYF. DNA for the CDR3: TGTGCCAGCAGCGTAGGGGGGGCCGGCACAGATACGCAGTATTTT.

This rearrangement joins TRBV4-1 to TRBJ1-4; D remains ambiguous. Germline assignment: CDR1 MGHRA and CDR2 YSYEKL. V lost 3 bases, J lost 6 bases, and 14 bases lay in between. CDR3 length: 15 residues. The CDR3 protein is CASSQLFRWDEKLFF. In nucleotides, the CDR3 is TGCGCCAGCAGCCAGCTTTTTAGGTGGGATGAAAAACTGTTTTTT.

This chain links TRBV6-5 with TRBJ2-1; 10 bases are shared with TRBD1. Per germline, CDR1 MNHEY and CDR2 SVGAGI. J lost 6 bases, V lost 0 bases, and 5 bases had no gene match. CDR3 size: 16 residues. The CDR3 here is CASSYSRTGGSNEQFF. The CDR3 DNA follows: TGTGCCAGCAGTTACTCTCGGACAGGGGGTAGCAATGAGCAGTTCTTC.

Written as DNA, the CDR3 is TGTGCCAGCAGTTCGTGGGACGAGCAGTACTTC. As protein: CASSSWDEQYF. The V and J genes are TRBV27 and TRBJ2-7, with D uncertain. Germline loops: CDR1 MNHEY, CDR2 SMNVEV (reference sequence). CDR3 length: 11 residues. Trimming removed 4 bases from V and 5 bases from J, with 6 bases in between.

This rearrangement joins TRBV2 to TRBJ2-7; D gene ambiguous. The germline V gene has CDR1 SNHLY and CDR2 FYNNEI. This CDR3 is built from 12 residues. Between the trimmed V and J ends, which lost 4 bases and 5 bases, there was a span of 9 bases. The CDR3 here is CASSVPINEQYF. The CDR3 DNA is TGTGCCAGCAGTGTCCCTATTAACGAGCAGTACTTC. The full variable domain, in which reference TRBV2 and TRBJ2-7 provide the parts outside the CDR3, is EPEVTQTPSHQVTQMGQEVILRCVPISNHLYFYWYRQILGQKVEFLVSFYNNEISEKSEIFDDQFSVERPDGSNFTLKIRSTKLEDSAMYFCASSVPINEQYFGPGTRLTVT.

J is TRBJ2-7 and V is TRBV4-2; 7 nucleotides match TRBD2. The CDR3 sequence is 15 residues long. Per the germline V gene, CDR1 is LGHNA and CDR2 is YNFKEQ. Unmatched junction bases numbered 2, after V lost 0 bases and J lost 0 bases. The CDR3 sequence: CASSQEASGSYEQYF. The CDR3 DNA reads TGTGCCAGCAGCCAAGAAGCTAGCGGCTCCTACGAGCAGTACTTC.

The chain uses TRBV7-8 and TRBJ2-3; TRBD2 agrees at 15 bases. The V and J ends lost 3 bases and 0 bases, in that order; junction bases with no gene match: 1. CDR1 and CDR2 from the germline V gene are SGHVS and FQNEAQ. The CDR3 is made up of 17 amino acids. The CDR3 sequence: CASSLGLAGGSTDTQYF. CDR3 bases: TGTGCCAGCAGCTTGGGACTAGCGGGAGGAAGCACAGATACGCAGTATTTT.

This clone was counted once. CDR3 in DNA: TGTGCCAGCAGTTTAAATTTAGGGGGTAACTATGGCTACACCTTC. Protein sequence: CASSLNLGGNYGYTF. The chain recombines TRBV28 with TRBJ1-2; TRBD1 is a possible D gene (6 bases). The CDR3 spans 15 residues. Germline CDR1 reads MDHEN; CDR2 reads SYDVKM. V lost 2 bases and J 1 base, leaving 11 bases between the germline ends.

This chain uses TRBV4-1 with TRBJ2-7; 10 bases map to TRBD1. The V segment lost 1 base and the J segment 3 bases; nucleotides outside the gene matches: 9. Germline loops: CDR1 MGHRA, CDR2 YSYEKL. CDR3 length: 17 amino acids. CDR3: CASSQGNPGQGYYEQYF. The CDR3 DNA follows: TGCGCCAGCAGCCAAGGAAACCCGGGACAGGGGTACTACGAGCAGTACTTC.

The CDR3, as DNA: TGTGGGAGCGGGAGGGCCAGGGAGACCCAGTACTTC. Translation gives CGSGRARETQYF. This chain links TRBV6-5 with TRBJ2-5; 10 nucleotides match TRBD2. This CDR3 comprises 12 residues. Germline loops: CDR1 MNHEY, CDR2 SVGAGI.

J is TRBJ1-1 and V is TRBV27, with D hard to call. CDR1 MNHEY and CDR2 SMNVEV come from the germline V gene (reference sequence). The CDR3 runs 13 residues. V lost 5 bases to trimming and J lost 0 bases, with 7 bases between them. This chain's CDR3 is CASSPRVNTEAFF. DNA of the CDR3: TGTGCCAGCAGTCCCCGGGTGAACACTGAAGCTTTCTTT.

V gene TRBV9 combines with J gene TRBJ2-7, with D possibly TRBD2 on 5 matching bases. Germline CDR1 is SGDLS and CDR2 is YYNGEE. The V gene lost 4 bases and the J gene lost 7 bases, with 15 bases spanning the gap. The CDR3 length is 13 residues. The CDR3 reads CASSLGSGNEQYF. Here the CDR3 DNA reads TGTGCCAGCAGCCTAGGTTCGGGGAATGAGCAGTACTTC.

This clone appeared a single time. The chain couples TRBV21-1 to TRBJ1-4; the tabulated D call, TRBD1, remains unverified against the DNA. TRBV21-1 is shown as a pseudogene. The CDR3 is 14 residues long. The CDR3 loop is CASTRENGHEKLFF. The DNA of the CDR3 is TGTGCCAGCACCCGTGAGAATGGGCATGAAAAACTGTTTTTT.

This chain connects TRBV29-1 to TRBJ2-7; possibly TRBD1 or TRBD2 for D (7 bases each). Per the germline V gene, CDR1 is SQVTM and CDR2 is ANQGSEA. The CDR3 spans 14 residues. Trimming shortened V by 0 bases and J by 1 base, and 10 bases separated the two germline ends. Written as DNA, the CDR3 is TGCAGCGTTGAAGATCAGGGGGGGTCCTACGAGCAGTACTTC. Its protein is CSVEDQGGSYEQYF.

The chain joins TRBV19 to TRBJ1-3; D call uncertain. Trimming removed 0 bases from V and 0 bases from J, with 6 bases in between. Looked up from germline, CDR1 is LNHDA and CDR2 is SQIVND (reference sequence). The CDR3 loop spans 15 amino acids. CDR3 DNA sequence: TGTGCCAGTAGTATAGATCGGGCCTCTGGAAACACCATATATTTT. Its protein product is CASSIDRASGNTIYF.

The rearrangement uses TRBV28 and TRBJ2-2; D possibly corresponds to TRBD1 (5 bases). Trimming stripped 3 bases from V and 3 bases from J, with 17 bases between. Germline V gene sequence: CDR1 MDHEN, CDR2 SYDVKM. The CDR3 covers 17 residues. CDR3 DNA sequence: TGTGCCAGCAGTTTCAGTCCCGGCAGGGCCGACACCGGGGAGCTGTTTTTT. Amino acids: CASSFSPGRADTGELFF.

This rearrangement joins TRBV25-1 to TRBJ1-2; no definite D call. The germline V and J ends were trimmed by 2 bases and 4 bases, with 8 bases remaining between them. Germline CDR1 is MGHDK and CDR2 is SYGVNS. This CDR3 is built from 13 residues. The CDR3 sequence is CASSERVFYGYTF. For the CDR3, the DNA is TGTGCCAGCAGTGAACGGGTCTTCTATGGCTACACCTTC.

The rearrangement uses TRBV4-1 and TRBJ1-3; TRBD1 matches at 8 bases. The CDR3 totals 18 residues. Germline V lookup: CDR1 MGHRA, CDR2 YSYEKL. Germline trimming cut 1 base from V and 4 bases from J; bases unmatched to any gene: 12. The chain's CDR3 is CASSQVSFRGPEGNTIYF. The CDR3, as DNA: TGCGCCAGCAGCCAAGTGAGTTTCAGGGGGCCCGAAGGAAACACCATATATTTT.

The rearrangement links TRBV15 to TRBJ2-7; TRBD1 aligns across 7 bases. V gave up 2 bases and J gave up 0 bases; unmatched junction bases: 7. The CDR3 covers 16 residues. CDR1 and CDR2 (germline): LNHNV, YYDKDF (reference sequence). CDR3 loop: CATSRSTTGRSYEQYF. The CDR3 DNA is TGTGCCACCAGCAGATCAACGACAGGGCGCTCCTACGAGCAGTACTTC.

The CDR3 here is CATSRGFSYYEQYF. The CDR3 bases are TGTGCCACCAGCAGGGGTTTTAGTTACTACGAGCAGTACTTC. The rearrangement links TRBV15 to TRBJ2-7; D unresolved. Deletions cut 3 bases from V and 3 bases from J, with 12 bases between. The germline V gene encodes CDR1 LNHNV and CDR2 YYDKDF (reference sequence). The CDR3 loop spans 14 amino acids.

The rearrangement links TRBV25-1 to TRBJ2-1; 9 bases agree with TRBD1. Germline assignment: CDR1 MGHDK and CDR2 SYGVNS. The CDR3 extends over 14 amino acids. The J segment lost 8 bases and the V segment lost 4 bases, leaving 6 bases of the junction unmatched. For the CDR3, the DNA is TGTGCCAGCAGTGTTGGGACAGGGATCTATGAGCAGTTCTTC. Residues: CASSVGTGIYEQFF.

The rearrangement uses TRBV27 and TRBJ1-1; D is undetermined. V lost 8 bases and J lost 5, with 18 bases in between. The CDR3 loop spans 14 amino acids. CDR1 is MNHEY and CDR2 is SMNVEV in the germline V gene (reference sequence). Written as DNA, the CDR3 is TGTGCCAGCCGAGGGCGATCCCTCGGGACTGAAGCTTTCTTT. Protein sequence: CASRGRSLGTEAFF.

This chain uses TRBV5-1 with TRBJ2-7; 9 bases are a match to TRBD1. CDR1 and CDR2 (germline): SGHRS, YFSETQ. The CDR3 is 13 amino acids. V was pared by 3 bases and J by 2 bases, with 0 bases of the junction left unmatched. CDR3 amino acids: CASSWDRAYEQYF. CDR3 in DNA: TGCGCCAGCAGCTGGGACAGGGCCTACGAGCAGTACTTC.

J is TRBJ2-7 and V is TRBV19, with 10 bases identical to TRBD1. Germline V lookup: CDR1 LNHDA, CDR2 SQIVND (reference sequence). The V segment lost 5 bases and the J segment 0 bases; nucleotides outside the gene matches: 1. CDR3 size: 14 residues. The CDR3 DNA reads as TGTGCCAGTAGTTGGACAGGGGGCTCCTACGAGCAGTACTTC. It yields the protein CASSWTGGSYEQYF.

CDR3 region: CASSKPYRIQGQETQYF. CDR3 DNA sequence: TGTGCCAGCAGCAAACCGTATCGAATACAGGGGCAGGAGACCCAGTACTTC. The gene calls are TRBV7-8 and TRBJ2-5; 7 positions agree with TRBD1. There are 17 residues in the CDR3. V lost 5 bases to trimming and J lost 5 bases; unmatched junction nucleotides: 17. Germline V gene lookup returns CDR1 SGHVS and CDR2 FQNEAQ.

This chain links TRBV9 with TRBJ2-7; 13 nucleotides agree with TRBD2. With 4 bases clipped from V and 12 bases from J, the junction kept 4 bases outside the gene matches. Germline loops: CDR1 SGDLS, CDR2 YYNGEE. This CDR3 spans 12 amino acids. The CDR3 loop reads CASSSGTSGMYF. The CDR3 bases are TGTGCCAGCAGCTCGGGGACTAGCGGGATGTACTTC. The whole variable domain, filled in from reference TRBV9 and TRBJ2-7, reads DSGVTQTPKHLITATGQRVTLRCSPRSGDLSVYWYQQSLDQGLQFLIQYYNGEERAKGNILERFSAQQFPDLHSELNLSSLELGDSALYFCASSSGTSGMYFGPGTRLTVT.

The J gene is TRBJ1-1, the V gene TRBV4-1; weak D call: TRBD1 (5 bases). The germline CDR1 and CDR2 sequences are MGHRA and YSYEKL. V dropped 1 base and J dropped 4 bases, with 16 bases sitting between them. This CDR3 is built from 16 residues. The CDR3 loop is CASSQGTYRRSTEAFF. The CDR3 nucleotides are TGCGCCAGCAGCCAAGGAACCTACAGGCGGTCCACTGAAGCTTTCTTT.

V is TRBV19 and J is TRBJ2-1, with TRBD2 identical over 11 bases. V gave up 3 bases and J gave up 6 bases; unmatched junction bases: 1. CDR3 length equals 14 residues. Germline CDR1 reads LNHDA; CDR2 reads SQIVND (reference sequence). CDR3 protein: CASSIGTSGNEQFF. The CDR3, as DNA: TGTGCCAGTAGTATCGGGACTAGCGGCAATGAGCAGTTCTTC. The full variable domain, in which reference TRBV19 and TRBJ2-1 provide the parts outside the CDR3, is DGGITQSPKYLFRKEGQNVTLSCEQNLNHDAMYWYRQDPGQGLRLIYYSQIVNDFQKGDIAEGYSVSREKKESFPLTVTSAQKNPTAFYLCASSIGTSGNEQFFGPGTRLTVL.

This clone was found once. This chain links TRBV29-1 with TRBJ1-1; D is uncertain. Trimming left V 6 bases short and J 1 base short, with 9 bases between. Germline lookup yields CDR1 SQVTM and CDR2 ANQGSEA. This CDR3 is built from 12 residues. In nucleotides, the CDR3 is TGCAGCGTGCCAGGACGGAACACTGAAGCTTTCTTT. Translating it yields CSVPGRNTEAFF.

This chain links TRBV4-2 with TRBJ2-5; D ambiguous. Trimming cost V 0 bases and J 5 bases, with 10 bases left between them. Germline V gene data show CDR1 as LGHNA and CDR2 as YNFKEQ. This CDR3 region has 14 residues. CDR3 amino acids: CASSQDRVRETQYF. The CDR3 bases are TGTGCCAGCAGCCAAGATCGAGTTCGGGAGACCCAGTACTTC.